This T cell receptor (beta chain) was found in a study of T cells in Graves' hyperthyroidism and ophthalmopathy. Across the study: The blood sample was taken at first diagnosis, before treatment began. General study points: Ophthalmopathy, which appeared later, was predicted by the model a median 6.5 months before onset.

Per the germline V gene, CDR1 is SGHNT and CDR2 is YYREEE (reference sequence). With V trimmed by 4 bases and J by 5 bases, 5 bases remained unmatched. This CDR3 spans 15 amino acids. This clonotype has more than one count but fewer than ten. No antigen is known for it. TCR beta CDR3 region amplification was performed from RNA transcripts. HTBI primers drove first-round RT-PCR of the TCR CDR3. TCRdb used MiXCR to reprocess the multiplex PCR reads, holding one entry per CDR3 protein. The table has approximately 380,000 distinct CDR3 sequences, 11% to 15% seen once. The rearrangement joins TRBV5-4 to TRBJ2-1; 11 bases fit TRBD2. The sequenced material came from blood. This clonotype was obtained from a man between 50 and 59 years old with Graves' ophthalmopathy. Written as DNA, the CDR3 is TGTGCCAGCAGCACAAAACTAGCGGGAGACAATGAGCAGTTCTTC. It specifies CASSTKLAGDNEQFF.